The text below deals with one TCR beta chain. Its antigen remains unidentified. This specimen belongs to a study of cytomegalovirus exposure and HLA in healthy donors. The study's findings and limits: Sequencing likely generated an artifact that appeared as a cluster of highly shared sequence variants. A later analysis, which compared TCR beta chains of equal frequency, found the HLA-associated ones more clonally expanded.

With 60 Vbeta and 13 Jbeta primers, the PCR was carried out. Produced via immunoSEQ multiplex PCR; TCRdb's table is partial and in-frame only. The data contain about 190,000 clones, roughly 80% of them singletons. Germline CDR1 and CDR2: SGHTA and FQGTGA. The V and J ends lost 2 bases and 3 bases respectively, with 5 bases between them. This CDR3 is 13 amino acids long. The clonotype was recovered from a middle-aged man in good health and CMV-seropositive. V is TRBV7-3 and J is TRBJ1-5; the D is unclear. Source material: PBMCs. This CDR3 is CASSLDINQPQHF. Here the CDR3 DNA reads TGTGCCAGCAGCTTAGACATCAATCAGCCCCAGCATTTT.